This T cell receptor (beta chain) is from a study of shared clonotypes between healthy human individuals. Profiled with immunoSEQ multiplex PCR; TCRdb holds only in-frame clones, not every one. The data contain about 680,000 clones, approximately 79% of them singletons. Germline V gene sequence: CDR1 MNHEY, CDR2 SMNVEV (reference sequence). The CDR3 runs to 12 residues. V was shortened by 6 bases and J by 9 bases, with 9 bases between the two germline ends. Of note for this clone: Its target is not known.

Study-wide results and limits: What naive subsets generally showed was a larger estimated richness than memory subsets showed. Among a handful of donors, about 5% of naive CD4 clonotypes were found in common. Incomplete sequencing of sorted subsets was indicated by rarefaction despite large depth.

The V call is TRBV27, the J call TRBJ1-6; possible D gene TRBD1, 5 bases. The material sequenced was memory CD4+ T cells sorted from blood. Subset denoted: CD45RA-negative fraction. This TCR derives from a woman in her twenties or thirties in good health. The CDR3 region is CASSIGASPLHF. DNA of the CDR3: TGTGCCAGCAGCATTGGGGCTTCACCCCTCCACTTT.